The present T cell receptor beta chain was sequenced within a study of T cell responses to AZD1222 COVID-19 vaccine. Findings and caveats of the study: At baseline, just five to seven AZD1222 recipients tested seropositive. The donor group comprised mostly white British people and more females; the analysis possibly underestimated clonal diversity. Samples come after the peak T cell response, not at day 14.

Some clones are missing from TCRdb's copy, which holds only in-frame ones; the method was immunoSEQ multiplex PCR. In the table there are some 90,000 clones, around 90% of which are singletons. CDR1 is MRHNA, CDR2 SNTAGT, per germline. The CDR3 extends over 17 amino acids. The junction had 8 bases not matched to a gene; V was cut back by 2 bases and J by 0 bases. Regarding this clone: Its antigen remains unknown.

Specimen: peripheral blood, collected on day 0 of AZD1222 vaccination. This sequence originates from an adult in good health. The V and J genes are TRBV6-4 and TRBJ2-7; 9 bases fit TRBD1. The CDR3 loop is CASSDQIGTGSSYEQYF. The DNA for the CDR3 is TGTGCCAGCAGTGACCAGATAGGGACAGGGAGCTCCTACGAGCAGTACTTC.